This T cell receptor beta chain derives from a study of identical twins. On this clonotype itself: Its target is unknown.

V was trimmed by 1 base and J by 6 bases, leaving 14 bases between them. In germline, CDR1 is SGHRS, CDR2 YFSETQ. This CDR3 has 14 residues. TCRdb re-analysed the 5' RACE reads in MiXCR, keeping a single row per CDR3 protein. The sample contains approximately 600,000 distinct CDR3 sequences, roughly 6.6% of which appear only once. Regarding the study as a whole: Twins' excess sharing was less marked for out-of-frame beta sequences.

The same data also went into a second study, on yellow fever vaccine responses in identical twins. As that study records: Reportedly, twins showed a vaccine T cell response that looked partly convergent and partly personalized.

The V call is TRBV5-1, the J call TRBJ2-7; perhaps D is TRBD1 or TRBD2 (6 bases each). Sequencing was performed on PBMCs. The sequence came from a woman aged 18-35 years in good health. This CDR3 reads CASSLWGAGSEQYV. DNA for the CDR3: TGCGCCAGCAGCTTGTGGGGGGCAGGGAGCGAGCAGTACGTC.